The 17 T cell receptor beta chains in this list originate from one sample, sequenced in a study of T cell responses to AZD1222 COVID-19 vaccine. Produced via immunoSEQ multiplex PCR; TCRdb's table is partial and in-frame only. The profile shows 150,000 or so clones, about 90% of them singletons. The material was peripheral blood, obtained 28 days after the second AZD1222 dose. These receptor sequences come from an adult who received the AZD1222 COVID-19 vaccine.

CDR3 coding DNA: TGTGCCAGCAGTGGACAGGCTAACTATGGCTACACCTTC. As protein: CASSGQANYGYTF. The V call is TRBV6-2 or TRBV6-3, the J call TRBJ1-2; 7 bases map to TRBD1. Germline assignment: CDR1 MNHEY and CDR2 SVGEGT. The CDR3 sequence is 13 residues long. V shed 5 bases, J shed 0 bases, and the junction held 0 bases outside the gene matches.

This clone was observed a few times. The chain combines TRBV18 with TRBJ1-2; unclear D gene. The CDR3 extends over 17 amino acids. Germline loops: CDR1 KGHSH, CDR2 LQKENI. V dropped 6 bases and J dropped 3 bases, with 23 bases sitting between them. CDR3 loop: CASSLSSKGKGDYGYTF. The CDR3 nucleotides read TGTGCCAGCTCCTTATCCTCTAAGGGAAAAGGTGACTATGGCTACACCTTC.

V is TRBV19 and J is TRBJ1-1; D call uncertain. The CDR3 has 15 residues. Germline V gives CDR1 LNHDA, CDR2 SQIVND (reference sequence). Trimming removed 1 base from V and 0 bases from J, with 9 bases in between. The CDR3 DNA reads TGTGCCAGTAGTATAGTCCACCAGGTGAACACTGAAGCTTTCTTT. As protein: CASSIVHQVNTEAFF.

The V and J genes are TRBV6-5 and TRBJ1-5, with D maybe TRBD1 (5 bases). Germline lookup yields CDR1 MNHEY and CDR2 SVGAGI. V was clipped by 6 bases and J by 3 bases, with 15 bases between them. The CDR3 spans 15 residues. As DNA, the CDR3 is TGTGCCAGCAGAAGGGGTACGGCATTCAATCAGCCCCAGCATTTT. It translates to CASRRGTAFNQPQHF.

This clone showed up just a few times. The chain links TRBV5-4 to TRBJ2-5; TRBD2 matches at 7 bases. V trimming: 0 bases; J trimming: 5 bases; junction bases outside the gene matches: 4. This CDR3 comprises 14 residues. CDR1 SGHNT and CDR2 YYREEE come from the germline V gene (reference sequence). The CDR3 nucleotides are TGTGCCAGCAGCTTGGGGAGGGGAGGGGAGACCCAGTACTTC. Encoded protein: CASSLGRGGETQYF.

A note on this clone: This sample also contains other DNA sequences that code for the same CDR3. The chain employs TRBV2 and TRBJ2-1, with D possibly being TRBD2 (5 bases). The CDR3 covers 13 residues. CDR1 and CDR2 (germline): SNHLY, FYNNEI. V was pared by 2 bases and J by 7 bases, with 9 bases between. In nucleotides, the CDR3 is TGTGCCAGCAGTGAATCTCGAGGGAATGAGCAGTTCTTC. This translates into CASSESRGNEQFF.

The chain recombines TRBV5-1 with TRBJ1-1; possibly TRBD1 for D (5 bases). The CDR3 spans 14 residues. Germline values: CDR1 SGHRS, CDR2 YFSETQ. The V end lost 7 bases, the J end lost 4 bases, and 17 bases lay between the germline ends. The CDR3 protein is CASRDQGLGTEAFF. The CDR3 nucleotides read TGCGCCAGCCGAGACCAGGGATTGGGCACTGAAGCTTTCTTT. Full variable domain (rest looked up from reference TRBV5-1 and TRBJ1-1): KAGVTQTPRYLIKTRGQQVTLSCSPISGHRSVSWYQQTPGQGLQFLFEYFSETQRNKGNFPGRFSGRQFSNSRSEMNVSTLELGDSALYLCASRDQGLGTEAFFGQGTRLTVV.

This clone occurred a few times. The V call is TRBV5-4, the J call TRBJ2-7, with D perhaps TRBD1 (5 bases). The CDR3 length is 14 residues. CDR1 is SGHNT and CDR2 is YYREEE in the germline V gene (reference sequence). Trimming removed 5 bases from V and 0 bases from J, with 12 bases in between. The CDR3 loop reads CASRDMASSYEQYF. DNA for the CDR3: TGTGCCAGCAGGGACATGGCTAGCTCCTACGAGCAGTACTTC.

The chain carries TRBV4-2 and TRBJ2-5; 11 bases line up with TRBD2. Per germline, CDR1 LGHNA and CDR2 YNFKEQ. The CDR3 is made up of 17 amino acids. With V trimmed by 1 base and J by 1 base, 5 bases remained unmatched. The CDR3 DNA sequence: TGTGCCAGCAGCCAAGGGGGGACTAGCGGAGGCCAAGAGACCCAGTACTTC. This translates into CASSQGGTSGGQETQYF.

The chain employs TRBV7-2 and TRBJ2-3, with TRBD2 matching 16 bases. CDR1 and CDR2 from the germline V gene are SGHTA and FQGNSA. V lost 2 bases to trimming and J lost 7 bases; unmatched junction nucleotides: 12. This CDR3 region has 19 residues. This CDR3 reads CASSLSLPGTSGRGNTQYF. CDR3 coding DNA: TGTGCCAGCAGCTTAAGTTTACCGGGGACTAGCGGGAGGGGAAATACGCAGTATTTT.

This chain links TRBV19 with TRBJ2-1, with 10 bases identical to TRBD2. The germline gives CDR1 LNHDA, CDR2 SQIVND (reference sequence). CDR3 size: 15 residues. V shed 4 bases and J 6 bases; nucleotides not matched to a gene: 6. The CDR3 DNA reads TGTGCCAGTAGTAACCTAGCGGGAGTGGGCAATGAGCAGTTCTTC. It codes for CASSNLAGVGNEQFF. Full variable domain (outside the CDR3, taken from reference TRBV19 and TRBJ2-1): DGGITQSPKYLFRKEGQNVTLSCEQNLNHDAMYWYRQDPGQGLRLIYYSQIVNDFQKGDIAEGYSVSREKKESFPLTVTSAQKNPTAFYLCASSNLAGVGNEQFFGPGTRLTVL.

The chain has TRBV28 and TRBJ1-1; 9 nucleotides line up with TRBD1. After removal of 4 bases from V and 7 bases from J, the junction contained 10 bases not matched to a gene. The CDR3 has 15 amino acids. CDR1 and CDR2 from the germline V gene are MDHEN and SYDVKM. The CDR3 protein is CASSSPGQGPGEAFF. The CDR3 region has the DNA TGTGCCAGCAGTTCCCCGGGACAGGGTCCCGGTGAAGCTTTCTTT.

The genes are TRBV29-1 and TRBJ1-4; D is unresolved. The CDR3 loop spans 14 amino acids. V was shortened by 4 bases and J by 8 bases, with 17 bases between the two germline ends. Germline V lookup: CDR1 SQVTM, CDR2 ANQGSEA. This chain's CDR3 is CSVGNPKRGEKLFF. As DNA, the CDR3 is TGCAGCGTTGGGAACCCAAAAAGAGGGGAAAAACTGTTTTTT.

The chain joins TRBV4-3 to TRBJ2-3; D is ambiguous. Looked up from germline, CDR1 is LGHNA and CDR2 is YSLEER. The V end was cut by 2 bases, the J end by 0 bases, with 12 bases between. The length of the CDR3 is 16 residues. The CDR3 loop reads CASSQSWVGSTDTQYF. In nucleotides, the CDR3 is TGCGCCAGCAGCCAATCCTGGGTGGGGAGCACAGATACGCAGTATTTT.

The chain is built from TRBV9 and TRBJ2-2; D not certain. V lost 2 bases and J 1 base, leaving 9 bases between the germline ends. Germline-derived CDR1 and CDR2 are SGDLS and YYNGEE. The CDR3 covers 15 residues. CDR3 coding DNA: TGTGCCAGCAGCGTTCTCAAATTGAACACCGGGGAGCTGTTTTTT. Protein product: CASSVLKLNTGELFF.

The CDR3 DNA reads TGTGCCAGCAGTGAAGCATCAGGGGGCGTGTTCCTCTCTGGGGCCAACGTCCTGACTTTC. Translation gives CASSEASGGVFLSGANVLTF. The chain employs TRBV6-1 and TRBJ2-6; 8 bases are shared with TRBD1. The germline gives CDR1 MNHNS, CDR2 SASEGT. Losses at the gene ends were 0 bases for V and 0 bases for J; bases not matched to a gene: 10. The CDR3 has 20 residues.

V gene TRBV29-1 combines with J gene TRBJ2-3; TRBD2 matches at 12 bases. The V gene's germline CDR1 is SQVTM and CDR2 ANQGSEA. Unmatched junction bases numbered 7, after V lost 4 bases and J lost 5 bases. This CDR3 has 15 amino acids. CDR3 nucleotide sequence: TGCAGCGTTGCCCCCCTAGCGGGAGGGGTAGATACGCAGTATTTT. It codes for CSVAPLAGGVDTQYF.